Presented here are 30 T cell receptor beta chains from one specimen sequenced in a study of a mutant IDH1 vaccine in newly diagnosed glioma. Time point described: baseline, week 1 (first vaccination visit). Treatment meaning: pre-vaccination baseline after standard-of-care therapy. Data came from immunoSEQ multiplex PCR; TCRdb stores just in-frame clones and leaves some out. This sample yields just under 95,000 clones, of which around three quarters are seen a single time; 6.5% to 9.5% belongs to the top ten. Specimen: PBMCs, collected from a glioma patient treated with radiotherapy, temozolomide or both. Source of these receptors: a man aged 35 to 55 with glioma.

This clone has only one observation. The V gene is TRBV19, the J gene TRBJ2-7; maybe TRBD1 (6 bases). CDR3 size: 13 residues. The germline CDR1 and CDR2 sequences are LNHDA and SQIVND (reference sequence). Trimming pared 1 base from V and 3 bases from J, leaving 7 bases between. The chain's CDR3 is CASSIGRGYEQYF. The CDR3 nucleotides read TGTGCCAGTAGTATAGGCAGGGGCTACGAGCAGTACTTC.

This chain uses TRBV21-1 with TRBJ2-3; TRBD2 reflects the table's D call only, with no check against the DNA. TRBV21-1 is noted as a pseudogene. The CDR3 spans 21 residues. The CDR3 DNA sequence: TGTGCCAGCAGCAATAGGGTGGCAGACCCTAGCGGGAAAAGTGGCACAGATACGCAGTATTTT. Translating it yields CASSNRVADPSGKSGTDTQYF.

The rearrangement joins TRBV27 to TRBJ1-5; D possibly corresponds to TRBD1 (6 bases). The ends were cut back, 1 base at V and 7 bases at J, with 11 bases in the middle. CDR1 MNHEY and CDR2 SMNVEV come from the germline V gene (reference sequence). The CDR3 has 14 residues. The CDR3 sequence is CASSLWKGHQPQHF. Written as DNA, the CDR3 is TGTGCCAGCAGTTTATGGAAGGGACACCAGCCCCAGCATTTT.

The V call is TRBV27, the J call TRBJ1-2; D possibly corresponds to TRBD1 (5 bases). The CDR3 is 13 amino acids. V dropped 6 bases and J dropped 5 bases, with 13 bases sitting between them. Per the germline V gene, CDR1 is MNHEY and CDR2 is SMNVEV (reference sequence). For the CDR3, the DNA is TGTGCCAGCAGGACTCAAGGGGAGTATGGCTACACCTTC. Its protein is CASRTQGEYGYTF.

The rearrangement joins TRBV5-1 to TRBJ1-1; D ambiguous. Germline lookup yields CDR1 SGHRS and CDR2 YFSETQ. V lost 4 bases, J lost 0 bases, and 16 bases lay in between. The CDR3 extends over 16 amino acids. CDR3 coding DNA: TGCGCCAGCAGCGCCCACGGGGAACCGCTGAACACTGAAGCTTTCTTT. Residues: CASSAHGEPLNTEAFF.

The CDR3 loop is CASSRWRGSNYGYTF. The CDR3 nucleotides are TGTGCCAGCAGTCGTTGGCGGGGGTCTAACTATGGCTACACCTTC. The chain is built from TRBV5-5 and TRBJ1-2; the D gene is possibly TRBD1 (5 bases). CDR1 is SGHKS, CDR2 YYEKEE, per germline (reference sequence). CDR3 length: 15 residues. V gave up 5 bases and J gave up 0 bases, with 14 bases separating them.

CDR3 amino acids: CAITSGGAETQYF. CDR3 coding DNA: TGTGCCATCACCAGCGGGGGGGCCGAGACCCAGTACTTC. The rearrangement joins TRBV10-3 to TRBJ2-5; 10 nucleotides agree with TRBD2. CDR3 size: 13 residues. The germline CDR1 and CDR2 sequences are ENHRY and SYGVKD. The V segment lost 7 bases and the J segment 5 bases; nucleotides outside the gene matches: 4.

This clone has a handful of counts. The chain has TRBV6-5 and TRBJ1-5; D gene ambiguous. Germline-derived CDR1 and CDR2 are MNHEY and SVGAGI. V was shortened by 5 bases and J by 13 bases, with 12 bases between the two germline ends. The CDR3 has 11 amino acids. This CDR3 reads CASSNLRDQHF. The CDR3 DNA is TGTGCCAGCAGTAACCTCCGGGATCAGCATTTT.

This chain connects TRBV27 to TRBJ2-5, with D possibly being TRBD1 or TRBD2 (5 bases each). CDR1 is MNHEY and CDR2 is SMNVEV in the germline V gene (reference sequence). V lost 0 bases and J 5 bases, leaving 13 bases between the germline ends. The CDR3 loop spans 15 amino acids. CDR3 nucleotide sequence: TGTGCCAGCAGTTTATCGGGACGGCGCCAGGAGACCCAGTACTTC. Translating it yields CASSLSGRRQETQYF.

The chain couples TRBV9 to TRBJ1-2; D remains unclear. The CDR3 is 12 amino acids. Germline CDR1 SGDLS, CDR2 YYNGEE. Trimming took off 4 bases at V and 7 bases at J, with 11 bases between the two ends. The CDR3 DNA follows: TGTGCCAGCAGCAACAACGGTGGTGGCTACACCTTC. Its translation: CASSNNGGGYTF.

The genes are TRBV7-6 and TRBJ2-1; 9 bases fit TRBD1. CDR1 is SGHVS and CDR2 is FNYEAQ in the germline V gene. This CDR3 is 15 amino acids long. V lost 5 bases, J lost 8 bases, and 10 bases stayed unmatched. The CDR3 sequence is CASSPRDRDVDEQFF. As DNA, the CDR3 is TGTGCCAGCAGCCCCCGGGACAGGGATGTGGATGAGCAGTTCTTC. Full variable domain (missing parts from reference TRBV7-6 and TRBJ2-1): GAGVSQSPRYKVTKRGQDVALRCDPISGHVSLYWYRQALGQGPEFLTYFNYEAQQDKSGLPNDRFSAERPEGSISTLTIQRTEQRDSAMYRCASSPRDRDVDEQFFGPGTRLTVL.

The genes are TRBV7-2 and TRBJ2-5, with 9 bases aligning to TRBD2. Trimming removed 8 bases from V and 2 bases from J; junction bases left unmatched: 6. Per the germline V gene, CDR1 is SGHTA and CDR2 is FQGNSA. This CDR3 is 14 amino acids long. Here the CDR3 DNA reads TGTGCCAGCGCCTCGCGGGGGGGTCAAGAGACCCAGTACTTC. Encoded protein: CASASRGGQETQYF.

The DNA of the CDR3 is TGCGCCAGCAGCCCAGCTGTCGGCCGCGCAGATACGCAGTATTTT. Amino acid sequence: CASSPAVGRADTQYF. The genes are TRBV4-3 and TRBJ2-3; D gene ambiguous. The CDR3 totals 15 residues. V was shortened by 4 bases and J by 4 bases, with 15 bases between the two germline ends. Germline CDR1 is LGHNA and CDR2 is YSLEER.

The V gene is TRBV6-6, the J gene TRBJ2-7; 10 nucleotides match TRBD1. Trimming cost V 5 bases and J 6 bases; bases outside gene matches: 7. Germline V gene data show CDR1 as MNHNY and CDR2 as SVGAGI (reference sequence). The length of the CDR3 is 14 residues. The CDR3 region has the DNA TGTGCCAGCAGTCCGAGACAGGGGGCGTCCGAGCAGTACTTC. Translating it yields CASSPRQGASEQYF.

In nucleotides, the CDR3 is TGTGCCAGCAGTCCGAGCTATGGCTACACCTTC. This gives the protein CASSPSYGYTF. The chain couples TRBV6-1 to TRBJ1-2; D not resolved. Germline V gene sequence: CDR1 MNHNS, CDR2 SASEGT. The CDR3 runs 11 residues. V shed 5 bases and J shed 4 bases, with 5 bases lying between them.

Details on this clone: Its ends do not fully match the called genes, so a read error is possible. V gene TRBV27 combines with J gene TRBJ2-1, with 7 bases matching TRBD2. CDR3 length: 13 amino acids. CDR1 is MNHEY and CDR2 is SMNVEV in the germline V gene (reference sequence). The CDR3 loop is CASSLDAGDPPVF. The CDR3 region has the DNA TGTGCCAGCAGTTTAGACGCGGGGGACCCTCCCGTCTTC.

This chain links TRBV4-1 with TRBJ2-5; perhaps D is TRBD1 or TRBD2 (5 bases each). V was trimmed by 4 bases and J by 3 bases, leaving 15 bases between them. CDR3 length equals 15 residues. Looked up from germline, CDR1 is MGHRA and CDR2 is YSYEKL. This chain's CDR3 is CASSRDPTVKETQYF. CDR3 in DNA: TGCGCCAGCAGCCGGGACCCCACCGTTAAAGAGACCCAGTACTTC.

V usage is TRBV7-9 and J usage is TRBJ1-5, with a tentative D call TRBD1 (6 bases). Between the trimmed V and J ends, which lost 4 bases and 0 bases, there was a span of 13 bases. CDR1 and CDR2 (germline): SEHNR, FQNEAQ (reference sequence). The CDR3 loop spans 16 amino acids. The CDR3: CASSSGGSNSNQPQHF. DNA for the CDR3: TGTGCCAGCAGCTCGGGGGGCAGCAATAGCAATCAGCCCCAGCATTTT.

J is TRBJ2-7 and V is TRBV27, with D tentatively TRBD2 (5 bases). V gave up 4 bases and J gave up 6 bases, with 16 bases separating them. Germline V gene data show CDR1 as MNHEY and CDR2 as SMNVEV (reference sequence). The CDR3 contains 14 residues. The CDR3 DNA reads as TGTGCCAGCAGTTGGACGGTGGGTGGAGGCGAGCAGTACTTC. Amino acids: CASSWTVGGGEQYF.

The chain links TRBV19 to TRBJ1-2; 7 bases align to TRBD1. Per the germline V gene, CDR1 is LNHDA and CDR2 is SQIVND (reference sequence). This CDR3 region has 16 residues. Germline trimming cut 6 bases from V and 4 bases from J; bases unmatched to any gene: 14. CDR3 residues: CASSQRQGGSVYGYTF. The CDR3 DNA reads TGTGCCAGTAGCCAAAGACAGGGAGGTAGCGTCTATGGCTACACCTTC.

The V call is TRBV6-6, the J call TRBJ2-5; 15 bases fit TRBD2. The CDR3 is made up of 15 amino acids. In germline, CDR1 is MNHNY, CDR2 SVGAGI (reference sequence). The V and J ends lost 5 bases and 4 bases, in that order; junction bases with no gene match: 2. CDR3 in amino acids: CASSGLAGGGETQYF. Written as DNA, the CDR3 is TGTGCCAGCAGTGGACTAGCGGGGGGGGGAGAGACCCAGTACTTC.

This clone was recorded once. The CDR3 protein is CASSLRHSGSQINEQFF. The CDR3 DNA reads as TGTGCCAGCAGCTTGAGACATAGCGGGAGTCAAATCAATGAGCAGTTCTTC. The V and J genes are TRBV5-5 and TRBJ2-1, with 9 bases lining up with TRBD2. The trim removed 1 base at V and 6 bases at J, leaving 11 bases unmatched. This CDR3 spans 17 amino acids. Germline assignment: CDR1 SGHKS and CDR2 YYEKEE (reference sequence).

The chain employs TRBV15 and TRBJ2-1, with D maybe TRBD2 (5 bases). Trimming took off 0 bases at V and 10 bases at J, with 10 bases between the two ends. CDR3 length: 13 amino acids. Germline V lookup: CDR1 LNHNV, CDR2 YYDKDF (reference sequence). The CDR3: CATSRDQREEQFF. The CDR3 nucleotides read TGTGCCACCAGCAGAGATCAAAGGGAGGAGCAGTTCTTC.

V usage is TRBV7-2 and J usage is TRBJ2-7; D gene ambiguous. This CDR3 spans 14 amino acids. Per germline, CDR1 SGHTA and CDR2 FQGNSA. Trimming took off 5 bases at V and 6 bases at J, with 17 bases between the two ends. The CDR3 region has the DNA TGTGCCAGCAGCCCTGGACCCTATCTGGGCGAGCAGTACTTC. Translating gives CASSPGPYLGEQYF.

The sample holds one count of this clone. Written as DNA, the CDR3 is TGTGCCAGTAGAAGCCAGGGCTCCAATCAGCCCCAGCATTTT. It yields the protein CASRSQGSNQPQHF. This chain connects TRBV19 to TRBJ1-5, with a weak D call TRBD1 (5 bases). The CDR3 runs to 14 residues. Per the germline V gene, CDR1 is LNHDA and CDR2 is SQIVND (reference sequence). Trimming shortened V by 6 bases and J by 3 bases, and 12 bases separated the two germline ends.

J is TRBJ2-2 and V is TRBV5-8; D is unclear. Looked up from germline, CDR1 is SGHTS and CDR2 is YDEGEE. V lost 0 bases and J lost 3, with 6 bases in between. The CDR3 extends over 14 amino acids. This CDR3 reads CASSLGSYTGELFF. CDR3 coding DNA: TGTGCCAGCAGCTTGGGTTCATACACCGGGGAGCTGTTTTTT.

In this sample, this clone turned up many times. V is TRBV10-3 and J is TRBJ2-2; D is perhaps TRBD2 (6 bases). V lost 11 bases and J 3 bases, leaving 22 bases between the germline ends. This CDR3 spans 16 amino acids. Germline loops: CDR1 ENHRY, CDR2 SYGVKD. CDR3 nucleotides: TGTGCCGTGGCTAGCGCTCCCTCGAGAGACACCGGGGAGCTGTTTTTT. This codes for CAVASAPSRDTGELFF.

The chain employs TRBV11-2 and TRBJ2-7; 9 nucleotides agree with TRBD1. The CDR3 is made up of 14 amino acids. Trimming removed 4 bases from V and 4 bases from J; junction bases left unmatched: 5. Germline V lookup: CDR1 SGHAT, CDR2 FQNNGV. For the CDR3, the DNA is TGTGCCAGCAGCTCCGGGACAGGGTGGTACGAGCAGTACTTC. Encoded protein: CASSSGTGWYEQYF.

This clone has just one count. The chain has TRBV6-5 and TRBJ2-7; 13 bases fit TRBD2. The CDR3 totals 16 residues. Germline assignment: CDR1 MNHEY and CDR2 SVGAGI. Trimming took 0 bases from V and 4 from J; bases not matched to a gene: 3. The CDR3 region is CASSYSETSGGYEQYF. The DNA for the CDR3 is TGTGCCAGCAGTTACTCCGAGACTAGCGGGGGGTACGAGCAGTACTTC.

A single count supports this clone. This chain links TRBV7-2 with TRBJ2-5, with D possibly being TRBD1 (6 bases). Germline values: CDR1 SGHTA, CDR2 FQGNSA. The CDR3 spans 15 residues. Trimming shortened V by 4 bases and J by 5 bases, and 17 bases separated the two germline ends. The CDR3: CASSSRQATRETQYF. CDR3 DNA sequence: TGTGCCAGCAGCTCCCGACAGGCGACGAGGGAGACCCAGTACTTC.